The T cell receptor (beta chain) under discussion was sequenced for a study of blood T cells in healthy people across ages. The germline V and J ends were trimmed by 1 base and 3 bases, with 16 bases remaining between them. Germline values: CDR1 SGHTA, CDR2 FQGTGA. The CDR3 contains 17 residues. This clonotype was counted a few times. The antigen is unknown. Primers used in a second PCR of roughly 6 to 11 cycles were a sample-barcoded 5' primer and a J-beta primer mix. Unique molecular identifiers of 12 random nucleotides labeled each cDNA. TCRdb reanalysed the 5' RACE reads using MiXCR and keeps one entry per CDR3 protein. The sample yields some 930,000 distinct CDR3 sequences, roughly 29% seen once. Overall study results and limits: With unsorted PBMCs, a conclusive comparison of naive versus antigen-experienced cells was not possible.

These data also formed part of another study, on T cells of mothers and their children. From that report: Several million TCR beta reads per child versus over 9.5 million per mother.

What was sequenced was blood. This chain connects TRBV7-3 to TRBJ2-1; either TRBD1 or TRBD2 may supply D (5 bases each). The sequence was obtained from a woman in her 40s in good health. The DNA for the CDR3 is TGTGCCAGCAGCTTAAACCCCGGGGCTGCGGACTACAATGAGCAGTTCTTC. Protein product: CASSLNPGAADYNEQFF.